This TCR beta chain was recovered during a study of T cell clones after liver transplantation. Overall study findings and caveats: Post-transplant, graft-donor-reactive CD4 TCRbeta sequences in blood dropped significantly in most of the 8 subjects.

The CDR3 loop spans 15 amino acids. Trimming cost V 8 bases and J 1 base, with 12 bases left between them. Germline CDR1 reads MNHNS; CDR2 reads SASEGT. About this clone: The antigen remains undetermined.

The protocol was immunoSEQ multiplex PCR, while the TCRdb copy is restricted to in-frame clones and leaves out a portion. The data hold around 100,000 clones, with around 80% observed a single time. The TCR comes from a human patient who received a liver transplant. T cells may partly derive from the graft donor. The input for sequencing was CD4+ T cells from blood, taken around 50 months after liver transplant. The J gene is TRBJ2-6, the V gene TRBV6-1; tentatively, D is TRBD1 or TRBD2 (5 bases each). In nucleotides, the CDR3 is TGTGCCAGCCAGGTGAGGGGTTCTGGGGCCAACGTCCTGACTTTC. Protein sequence: CASQVRGSGANVLTF.